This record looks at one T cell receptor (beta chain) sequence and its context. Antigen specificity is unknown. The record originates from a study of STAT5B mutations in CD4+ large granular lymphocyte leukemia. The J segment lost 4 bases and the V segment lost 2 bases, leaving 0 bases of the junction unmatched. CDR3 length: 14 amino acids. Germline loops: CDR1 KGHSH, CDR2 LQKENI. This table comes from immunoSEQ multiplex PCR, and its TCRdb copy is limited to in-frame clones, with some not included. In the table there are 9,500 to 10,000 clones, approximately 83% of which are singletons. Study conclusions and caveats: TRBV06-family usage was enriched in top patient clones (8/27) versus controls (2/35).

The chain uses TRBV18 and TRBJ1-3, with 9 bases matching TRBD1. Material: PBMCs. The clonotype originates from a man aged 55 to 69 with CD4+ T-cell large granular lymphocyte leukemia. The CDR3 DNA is TGTGCCAGCTCACCAGGACAGGGGGGAAACACCATATATTTT. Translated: CASSPGQGGNTIYF. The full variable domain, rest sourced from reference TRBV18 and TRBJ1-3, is NAGVMQNPRHLVRRRGQEARLRCSPMKGHSHVYWYRQLPEEGLKFMVYLQKENIIDESGMPKERFSAEFPKEGPSILRIQQVVRGDSAAYFCASSPGQGGNTIYFGEGSWLTVV.